This T cell receptor beta chain was recorded in a study of blood T cell repertoires in COVID-19. About the research overall: COVID-19 samples from acute and convalescent phases originated in the United States, Italy and Spain.

Per the original methods: From reference gene primer amplification, estimates of nucleated cell counts were derived. Produced via immunoSEQ multiplex PCR; TCRdb's table is partial and in-frame only. D and trimming come from the DNA, and the V and J calls and clone size come from that table. The repertoire includes 210,000 or so clones, roughly 85% of them detected once, and less than 15% sits in the top ten. The V gene end was trimmed by 0 bases and the J gene end by 3 bases; junction bases not matched to a gene: 2. This CDR3 is 15 amino acids long. Germline CDR1 is SGDLS and CDR2 is YYNGEE. V usage is TRBV9 and J usage is TRBJ2-2; 7 positions agree with TRBD1. The sequence derives from a woman younger than 35 who had recovered from COVID-19. The sequenced sample was peripheral blood. CDR3 residues: CASSVETGYTGELFF. DNA of the CDR3: TGTGCCAGCAGCGTAGAGACAGGGTACACCGGGGAGCTGTTTTTT.